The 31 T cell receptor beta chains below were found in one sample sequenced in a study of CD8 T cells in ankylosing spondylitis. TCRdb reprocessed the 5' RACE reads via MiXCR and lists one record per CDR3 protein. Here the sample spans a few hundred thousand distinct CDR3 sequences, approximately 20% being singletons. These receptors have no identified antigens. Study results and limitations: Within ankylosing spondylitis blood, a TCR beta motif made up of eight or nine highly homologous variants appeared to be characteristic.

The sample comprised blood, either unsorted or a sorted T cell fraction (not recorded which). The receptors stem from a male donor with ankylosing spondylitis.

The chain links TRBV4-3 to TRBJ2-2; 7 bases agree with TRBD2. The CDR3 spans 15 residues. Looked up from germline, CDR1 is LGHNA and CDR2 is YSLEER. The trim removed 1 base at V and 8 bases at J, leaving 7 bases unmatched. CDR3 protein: CASSQGEAGVGELFF. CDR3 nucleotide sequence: TGCGCCAGCAGCCAAGGAGAGGCGGGGGTAGGGGAGCTGTTTTTT.

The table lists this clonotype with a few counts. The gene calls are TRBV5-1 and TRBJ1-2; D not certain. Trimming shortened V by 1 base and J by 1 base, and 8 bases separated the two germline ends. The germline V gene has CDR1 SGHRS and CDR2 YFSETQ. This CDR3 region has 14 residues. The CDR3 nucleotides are TGCGCCAGCAGCTTGTTGATAGATAACTATGGCTACACCTTC. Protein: CASSLLIDNYGYTF.

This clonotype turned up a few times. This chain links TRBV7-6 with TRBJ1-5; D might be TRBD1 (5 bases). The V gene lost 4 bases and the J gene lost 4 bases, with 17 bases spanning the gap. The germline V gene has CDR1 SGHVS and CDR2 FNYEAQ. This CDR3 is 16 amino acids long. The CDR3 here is CASSSLPDRRNQPQHF. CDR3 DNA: TGTGCCAGCAGCTCGTTACCAGACAGAAGAAATCAGCCCCAGCATTTT.

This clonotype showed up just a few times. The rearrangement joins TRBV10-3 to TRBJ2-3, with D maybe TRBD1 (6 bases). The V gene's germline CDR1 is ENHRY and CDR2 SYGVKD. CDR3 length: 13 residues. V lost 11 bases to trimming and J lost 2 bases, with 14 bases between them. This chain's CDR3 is CASRGDVTDTQYF. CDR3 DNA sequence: TGTGCCTCCAGGGGCGATGTCACAGATACGCAGTATTTT.

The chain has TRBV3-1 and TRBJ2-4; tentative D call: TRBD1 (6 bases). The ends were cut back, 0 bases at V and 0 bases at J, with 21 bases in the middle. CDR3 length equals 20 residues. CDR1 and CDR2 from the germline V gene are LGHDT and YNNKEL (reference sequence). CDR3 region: CASSQENHRELSVAKNIQYF. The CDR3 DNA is TGTGCCAGCAGCCAAGAGAATCACAGGGAGCTCTCCGTAGCCAAAAACATTCAGTACTTC.

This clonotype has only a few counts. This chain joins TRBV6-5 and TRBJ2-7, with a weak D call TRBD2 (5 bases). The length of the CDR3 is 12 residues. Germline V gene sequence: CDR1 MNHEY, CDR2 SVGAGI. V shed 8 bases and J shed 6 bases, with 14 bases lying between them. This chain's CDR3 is CASGPGWGEQYF. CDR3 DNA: TGTGCCAGCGGCCCGGGGTGGGGCGAGCAGTACTTC.

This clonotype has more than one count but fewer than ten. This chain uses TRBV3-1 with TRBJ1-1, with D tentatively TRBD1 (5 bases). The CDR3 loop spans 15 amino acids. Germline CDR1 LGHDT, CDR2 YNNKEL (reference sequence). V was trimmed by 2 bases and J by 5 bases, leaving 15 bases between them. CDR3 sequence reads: CASSQWKGIKTEAFF. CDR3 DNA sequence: TGTGCCAGCAGCCAATGGAAGGGGATCAAGACTGAAGCTTTCTTT. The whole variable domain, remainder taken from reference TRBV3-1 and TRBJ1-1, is DTAVSQTPKYLVTQMGNDKSIKCEQNLGHDTMYWYKQDSKKFLKIMFSYNNKELIINETVPNRFSPKSPDKAHLNLHINSLELGDSAVYFCASSQWKGIKTEAFFGQGTRLTVV.

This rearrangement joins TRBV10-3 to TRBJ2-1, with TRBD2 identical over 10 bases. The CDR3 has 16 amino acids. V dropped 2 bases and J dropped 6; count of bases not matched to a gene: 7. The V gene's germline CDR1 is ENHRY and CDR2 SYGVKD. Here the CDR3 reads CAISENQREGRNEQFF. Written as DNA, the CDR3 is TGTGCCATCAGTGAGAATCAGCGGGAGGGCCGCAATGAGCAGTTCTTC.

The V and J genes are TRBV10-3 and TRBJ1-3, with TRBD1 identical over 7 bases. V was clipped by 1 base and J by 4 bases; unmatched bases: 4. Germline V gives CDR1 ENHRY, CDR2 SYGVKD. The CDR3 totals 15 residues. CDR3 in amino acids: CAISEWTGSGNTIYF. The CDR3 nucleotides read TGTGCCATCAGTGAGTGGACAGGCTCGGGAAACACCATATATTTT.

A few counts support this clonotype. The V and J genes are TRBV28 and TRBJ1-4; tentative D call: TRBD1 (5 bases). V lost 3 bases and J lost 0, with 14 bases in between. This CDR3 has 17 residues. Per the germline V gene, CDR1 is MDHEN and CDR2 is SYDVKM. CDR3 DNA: TGTGCCAGCAGTTTGCTCTCTACAGGAGCAACTAATGAAAAACTGTTTTTT. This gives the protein CASSLLSTGATNEKLFF.

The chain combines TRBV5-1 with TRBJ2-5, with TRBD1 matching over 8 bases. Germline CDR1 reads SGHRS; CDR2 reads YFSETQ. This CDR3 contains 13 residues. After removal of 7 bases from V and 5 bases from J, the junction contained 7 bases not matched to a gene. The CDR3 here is CASRTGFEETQYF. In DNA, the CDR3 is TGCGCCAGCCGGACAGGGTTTGAGGAGACCCAGTACTTC. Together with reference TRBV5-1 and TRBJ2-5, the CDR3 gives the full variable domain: KAGVTQTPRYLIKTRGQQVTLSCSPISGHRSVSWYQQTPGQGLQFLFEYFSETQRNKGNFPGRFSGRQFSNSRSEMNVSTLELGDSALYLCASRTGFEETQYFGPGTRLLVL.

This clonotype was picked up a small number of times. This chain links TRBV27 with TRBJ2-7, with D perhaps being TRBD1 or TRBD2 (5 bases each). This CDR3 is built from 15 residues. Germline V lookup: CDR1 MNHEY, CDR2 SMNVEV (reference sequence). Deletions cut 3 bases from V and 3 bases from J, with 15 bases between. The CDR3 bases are TGTGCCAGCAGTTTGTCGGGGAGAAGGGGCTACGAGCAGTACTTC. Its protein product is CASSLSGRRGYEQYF.

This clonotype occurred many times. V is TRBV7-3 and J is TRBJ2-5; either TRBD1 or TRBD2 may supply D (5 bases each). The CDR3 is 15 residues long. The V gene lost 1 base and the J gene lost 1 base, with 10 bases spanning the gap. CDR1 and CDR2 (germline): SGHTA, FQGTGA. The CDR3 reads CASSLIGGTQETQYF. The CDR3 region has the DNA TGTGCCAGCAGCTTAATTGGGGGTACCCAAGAGACCCAGTACTTC.

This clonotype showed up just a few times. CDR3 bases: TGCAGCGTTGGGGGACAGCAAGAGACCCAGTACTTC. Its protein product is CSVGGQQETQYF. The V gene is TRBV29-1, the J gene TRBJ2-5, with 7 positions matching TRBD1. The V gene's germline CDR1 is SQVTM and CDR2 ANQGSEA. The ends lost 4 bases at V and 2 bases at J; junction bases unmatched: 1. The CDR3 has 12 residues.

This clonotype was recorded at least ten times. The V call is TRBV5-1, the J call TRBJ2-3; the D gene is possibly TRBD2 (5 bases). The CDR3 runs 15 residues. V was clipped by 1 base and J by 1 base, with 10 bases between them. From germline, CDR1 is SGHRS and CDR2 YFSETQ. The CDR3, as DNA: TGCGCCAGCAGCTTGACAAGCGGAGGCACAGATACGCAGTATTTT. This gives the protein CASSLTSGGTDTQYF.

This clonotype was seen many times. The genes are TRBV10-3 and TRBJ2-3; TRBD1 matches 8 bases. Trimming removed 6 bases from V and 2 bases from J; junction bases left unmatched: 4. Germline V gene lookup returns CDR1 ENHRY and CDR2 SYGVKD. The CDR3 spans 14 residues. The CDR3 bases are TGTGCCATCAGCGGGGGACAGGTCACAGATACGCAGTATTTT. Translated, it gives CAISGGQVTDTQYF.

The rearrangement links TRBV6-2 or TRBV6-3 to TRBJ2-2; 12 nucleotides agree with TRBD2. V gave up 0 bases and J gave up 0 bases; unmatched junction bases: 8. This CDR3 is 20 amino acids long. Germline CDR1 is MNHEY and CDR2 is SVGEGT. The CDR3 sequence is CASSYSRGLAGGANTGELFF. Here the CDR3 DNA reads TGTGCCAGCAGTTACTCGAGGGGTCTAGCGGGAGGGGCGAACACCGGGGAGCTGTTTTTT.

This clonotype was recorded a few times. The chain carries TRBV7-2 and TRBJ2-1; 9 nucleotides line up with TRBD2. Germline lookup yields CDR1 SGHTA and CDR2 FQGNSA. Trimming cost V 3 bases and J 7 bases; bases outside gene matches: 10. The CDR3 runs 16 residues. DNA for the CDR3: TGTGCCAGCAGCTTCGATTCTTTTAGCGGGAGAAATGAGCAGTTCTTC. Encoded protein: CASSFDSFSGRNEQFF.

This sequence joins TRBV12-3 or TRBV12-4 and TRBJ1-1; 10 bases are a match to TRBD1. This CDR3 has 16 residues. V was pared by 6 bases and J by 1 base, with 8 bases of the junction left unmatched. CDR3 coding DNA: TGTGCCAGCAGGCCCATGACAGGGGGCCCGAACACTGAAGCTTTCTTT. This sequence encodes CASRPMTGGPNTEAFF.

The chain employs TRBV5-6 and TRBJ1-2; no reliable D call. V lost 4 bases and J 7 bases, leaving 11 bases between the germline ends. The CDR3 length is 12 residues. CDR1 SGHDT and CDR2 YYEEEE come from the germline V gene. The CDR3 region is CASSRTFGGYTF. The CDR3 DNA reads TGTGCCAGCAGCCGGACTTTCGGTGGCTACACCTTC.

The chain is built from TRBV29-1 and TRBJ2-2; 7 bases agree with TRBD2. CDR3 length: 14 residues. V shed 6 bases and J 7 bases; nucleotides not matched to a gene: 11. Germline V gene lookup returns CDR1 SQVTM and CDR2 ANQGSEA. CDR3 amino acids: CSVGEGPGGGELFF. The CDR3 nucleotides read TGCAGCGTGGGAGAGGGCCCGGGGGGCGGGGAGCTGTTTTTT.

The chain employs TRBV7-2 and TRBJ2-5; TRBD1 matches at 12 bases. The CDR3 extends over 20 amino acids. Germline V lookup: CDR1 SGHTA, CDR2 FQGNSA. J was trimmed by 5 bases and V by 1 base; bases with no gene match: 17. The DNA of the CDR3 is TGTGCCAGCAGCTTAGGCGCGGGACAGGGGGCGCTGATTTTTCGGGAGACCCAGTACTTC. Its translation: CASSLGAGQGALIFRETQYF.

Here the CDR3 DNA reads TGCGCCAGCAGCCAGCTAATCACAGATACGCAGTATTTT. It encodes CASSQLITDTQYF. The chain recombines TRBV5-1 with TRBJ2-3; D gene unclear. The length of the CDR3 is 13 residues. Trimming took 4 bases from V and 2 from J, leaving 8 bases between them. The V gene's germline CDR1 is SGHRS and CDR2 YFSETQ.

The CDR3 nucleotides read TGTGCCAGCAGTGGAAGGAGGAGCTCCTACGAGCAGTACTTC. As protein: CASSGRRSSYEQYF. This chain connects TRBV25-1 to TRBJ2-7, with D possibly TRBD2 on 5 matching bases. The CDR3 sequence is 14 residues long. V lost 4 bases to trimming and J lost 0 bases, with 10 bases between them. Germline assignment: CDR1 MGHDK and CDR2 SYGVNS.

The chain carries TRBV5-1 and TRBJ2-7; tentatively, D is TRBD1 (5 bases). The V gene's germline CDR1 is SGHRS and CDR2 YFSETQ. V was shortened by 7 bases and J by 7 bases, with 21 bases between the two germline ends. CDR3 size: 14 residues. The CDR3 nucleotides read TGCGCCAGCTCCTTGTTAGGGGCAATGGGGGAGCAGTACTTC. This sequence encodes CASSLLGAMGEQYF.

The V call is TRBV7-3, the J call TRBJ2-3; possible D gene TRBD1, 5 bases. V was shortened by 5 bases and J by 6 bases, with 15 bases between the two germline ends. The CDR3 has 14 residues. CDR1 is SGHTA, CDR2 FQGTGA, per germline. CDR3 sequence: CASSRDRNRDTQYF. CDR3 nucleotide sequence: TGTGCCAGCAGCCGCGACAGAAATCGGGATACGCAGTATTTT.

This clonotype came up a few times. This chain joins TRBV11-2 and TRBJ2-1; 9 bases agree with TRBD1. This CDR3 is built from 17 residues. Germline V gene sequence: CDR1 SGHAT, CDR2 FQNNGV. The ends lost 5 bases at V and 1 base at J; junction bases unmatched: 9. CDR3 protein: CASSLLRDRVSYNEQFF. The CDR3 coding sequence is TGTGCCAGCAGCCTCCTGCGGGACAGGGTATCCTACAATGAGCAGTTCTTC. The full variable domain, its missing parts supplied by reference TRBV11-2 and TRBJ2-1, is EAGVAQSPRYKIIEKRQSVAFWCNPISGHATLYWYQQILGQGPKLLIQFQNNGVVDDSQLPKDRFSAERLKGVDSTLKIQPAKLEDSAVYLCASSLLRDRVSYNEQFFGPGTRLTVL.

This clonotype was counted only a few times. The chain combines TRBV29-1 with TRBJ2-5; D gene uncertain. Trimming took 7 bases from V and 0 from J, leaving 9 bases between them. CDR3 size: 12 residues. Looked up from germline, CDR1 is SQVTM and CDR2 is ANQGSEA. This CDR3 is CSANDYQETQYF. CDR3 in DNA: TGCAGCGCCAACGACTACCAAGAGACCCAGTACTTC. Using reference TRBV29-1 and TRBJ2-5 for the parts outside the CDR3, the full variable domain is SAVISQKPSRDICQRGTSLTIQCQVDSQVTMMFWYRQQPGQSLTLIATANQGSEATYESGFVIDKFPISRPNLTFSTLTVSNMSPEDSSIYLCSANDYQETQYFGPGTRLLVL.

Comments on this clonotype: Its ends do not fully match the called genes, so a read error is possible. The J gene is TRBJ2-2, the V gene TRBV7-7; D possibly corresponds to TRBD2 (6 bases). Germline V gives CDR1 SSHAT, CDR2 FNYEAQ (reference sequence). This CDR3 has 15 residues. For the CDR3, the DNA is TGTGCTAGCAGCTCGGGACTTCTGGGGACCGGGGAGCTGTTTTTT. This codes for CASSSGLLGTGELFF.

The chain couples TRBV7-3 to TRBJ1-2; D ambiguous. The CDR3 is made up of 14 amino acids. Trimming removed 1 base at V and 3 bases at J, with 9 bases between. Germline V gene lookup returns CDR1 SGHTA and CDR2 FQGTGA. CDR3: CASSLNAGDYGYTF. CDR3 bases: TGTGCCAGCAGCTTAAATGCGGGAGACTATGGCTACACCTTC.

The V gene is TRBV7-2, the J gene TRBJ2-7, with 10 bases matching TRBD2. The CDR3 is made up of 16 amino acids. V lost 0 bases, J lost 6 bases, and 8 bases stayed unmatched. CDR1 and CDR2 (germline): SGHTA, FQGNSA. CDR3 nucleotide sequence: TGTGCCAGCAGCTTAGCATCTAGCGGGAGAGGGTTCGAGCAGTACTTC. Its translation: CASSLASSGRGFEQYF.